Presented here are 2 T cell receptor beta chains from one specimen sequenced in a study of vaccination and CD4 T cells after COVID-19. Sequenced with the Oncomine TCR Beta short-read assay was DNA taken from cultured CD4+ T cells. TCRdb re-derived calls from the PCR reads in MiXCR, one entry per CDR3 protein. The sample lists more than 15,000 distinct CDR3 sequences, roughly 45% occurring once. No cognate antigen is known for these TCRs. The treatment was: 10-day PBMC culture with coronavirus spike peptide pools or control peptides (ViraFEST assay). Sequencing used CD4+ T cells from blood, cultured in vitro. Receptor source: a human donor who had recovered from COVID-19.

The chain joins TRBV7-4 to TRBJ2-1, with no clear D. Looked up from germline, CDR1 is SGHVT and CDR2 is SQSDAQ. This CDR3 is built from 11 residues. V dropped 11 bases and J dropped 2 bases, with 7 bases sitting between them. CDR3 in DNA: TGTGCCGGATTACCCTACAATGAGCAGTTCTTC. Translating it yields CAGLPYNEQFF.

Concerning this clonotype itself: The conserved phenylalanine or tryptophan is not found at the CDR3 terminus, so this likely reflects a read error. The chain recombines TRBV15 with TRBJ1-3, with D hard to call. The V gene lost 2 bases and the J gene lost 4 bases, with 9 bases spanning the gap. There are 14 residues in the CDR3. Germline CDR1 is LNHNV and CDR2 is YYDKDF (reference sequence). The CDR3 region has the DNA TGTGCCACCAGCAGACCTGACGCCGGAAACACCATATATTCT. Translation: CATSRPDAGNTIYS.